The 11 T cell receptor beta chains given below trace back to one sample, sequenced in a study of cytomegalovirus exposure and HLA in healthy donors. PCR involved 60 Vbeta and 13 Jbeta primers. Repertoires were generated with immunoSEQ multiplex PCR, while TCRdb's copy carries only in-frame clones and drops some. The repertoire holds more than 100,000 clones, with approximately 79% as singletons. The sample taken for sequencing was PBMCs. All receptors derive from a man aged 50-59 years in good health and CMV-seropositive.

In this sample, this clone turned up once. The V and J genes are TRBV11-2 and TRBJ1-1, with D perhaps matching TRBD1 (5 bases). CDR3 size: 13 residues. Germline values: CDR1 SGHAT, CDR2 FQNNGV. V dropped 8 bases and J dropped 0 bases, with 10 bases sitting between them. The CDR3 nucleotides are TGTGCCAGCCTGACAGATATGAACACTGAAGCTTTCTTT. This translates into CASLTDMNTEAFF.

The chain joins TRBV19 to TRBJ1-5; TRBD1 might be the D (6 bases). CDR3 length equals 12 residues. The V gene lost 3 bases and the J gene lost 7 bases, with 7 bases spanning the gap. CDR1 and CDR2 from the germline V gene are LNHDA and SQIVND (reference sequence). Here the CDR3 reads CASSIQGQPQHF. In DNA form, the CDR3 reads TGTGCCAGTAGTATCCAGGGGCAGCCCCAGCATTTT.

The rearrangement joins TRBV6-6 to TRBJ1-4; unclear D gene. Germline V lookup: CDR1 MNHNY, CDR2 SVGAGI (reference sequence). The CDR3 runs 13 residues. Deletions cut 4 bases from V and 6 bases from J, with 9 bases between. In DNA, the CDR3 is TGTGCCAGCAGTTCGCTAAAATATGAAAAACTGTTTTTT. Its protein is CASSSLKYEKLFF.

This clone has a handful of counts. The gene calls are TRBV15 and TRBJ2-7; D perhaps matches TRBD1 (5 bases). Germline CDR1 and CDR2: LNHNV and YYDKDF (reference sequence). Trimming pared 1 base from V and 1 base from J, leaving 14 bases between. This CDR3 is built from 16 residues. For the CDR3, the DNA is TGTGCCACCAGCAGAGGATTAGGGGTGAAGTCCTACGAGCAGTACTTC. It yields the protein CATSRGLGVKSYEQYF.

V usage is TRBV27 and J usage is TRBJ2-6; TRBD2 is a possible D gene (5 bases). Germline CDR1 reads MNHEY; CDR2 reads SMNVEV (reference sequence). Trimming removed 2 bases at V and 4 bases at J, with 9 bases between. This CDR3 is built from 15 residues. The CDR3 DNA reads as TGTGCCAGCAGTTTACTGGGAGCCGGGGCCAACGTCCTGACTTTC. It translates to CASSLLGAGANVLTF.

The V and J genes are TRBV19 and TRBJ2-1; 13 nucleotides agree with TRBD2. V lost 3 bases, J lost 0 bases, and 2 bases stayed unmatched. This CDR3 contains 17 residues. Looked up from germline, CDR1 is LNHDA and CDR2 is SQIVND (reference sequence). CDR3 amino acids: CASSIRTSGSSYNEQFF. In nucleotides, the CDR3 is TGTGCCAGTAGTATTCGGACTAGCGGGAGCTCCTACAATGAGCAGTTCTTC.

The chain links TRBV18 to TRBJ2-2; no definite D call. CDR1 and CDR2 from the germline V gene are KGHSH and LQKENI. Trimming cost V 1 base and J 3 bases, with 3 bases left between them. The CDR3 covers 13 residues. CDR3 sequence: CASSPLDTGELFF. For the CDR3, the DNA is TGTGCCAGCTCACCACTAGACACCGGGGAGCTGTTTTTT.

This chain uses TRBV30 with TRBJ1-2; 7 nucleotides line up with TRBD1. CDR1 is GTSNPN, CDR2 SVGIG, per germline (reference sequence). This CDR3 is 16 amino acids long. V lost 1 base, J lost 4 bases, and 12 bases stayed unmatched. CDR3 in DNA: TGTGCCTGGAGTGCTCAAATCACAGGGGCCCTCTATGGCTACACCTTC. As protein: CAWSAQITGALYGYTF. Drawing the rest from reference TRBV30 and TRBJ1-2, the complete variable domain is SQTIHQWPATLVQPVGSPLSLECTVEGTSNPNLYWYRQAAGRGLQLLFYSVGIGQISSEVPQNLSASRPQDRQFILSSKKLLLSDSGFYLCAWSAQITGALYGYTFGSGTRLTVV.

The rearrangement uses TRBV19 and TRBJ2-5, with TRBD2 matching 8 bases. Germline V CDR1 and CDR2: LNHDA, SQIVND (reference sequence). J gave up 5 bases and V 10 bases, and 9 bases lay outside the gene matches. The length of the CDR3 is 13 residues. CDR3: CATREGSFETQYF. DNA of the CDR3: TGTGCCACACGGGAGGGGTCGTTTGAGACCCAGTACTTC.

The table lists this clone with a few counts. V and J are TRBV5-5 and TRBJ1-5; no definite D call. The CDR3 consists of 14 residues. Germline V gene data show CDR1 as SGHKS and CDR2 as YYEKEE (reference sequence). The V gene lost 1 base and the J gene lost 7 bases, with 12 bases spanning the gap. The CDR3 DNA is TGTGCCAGCAGCTTGAGGGCAACTAGCCAGCCCCAGCATTTT. It yields the protein CASSLRATSQPQHF.

The chain combines TRBV18 with TRBJ1-1; D not certain. Germline V gene data show CDR1 as KGHSH and CDR2 as LQKENI. The CDR3 consists of 15 residues. The V and J ends lost 0 bases and 0 bases respectively, with 8 bases between them. CDR3 amino acids: CASSPPVRLNTEAFF. The CDR3, as DNA: TGTGCCAGCTCACCACCGGTCAGGTTGAACACTGAAGCTTTCTTT.